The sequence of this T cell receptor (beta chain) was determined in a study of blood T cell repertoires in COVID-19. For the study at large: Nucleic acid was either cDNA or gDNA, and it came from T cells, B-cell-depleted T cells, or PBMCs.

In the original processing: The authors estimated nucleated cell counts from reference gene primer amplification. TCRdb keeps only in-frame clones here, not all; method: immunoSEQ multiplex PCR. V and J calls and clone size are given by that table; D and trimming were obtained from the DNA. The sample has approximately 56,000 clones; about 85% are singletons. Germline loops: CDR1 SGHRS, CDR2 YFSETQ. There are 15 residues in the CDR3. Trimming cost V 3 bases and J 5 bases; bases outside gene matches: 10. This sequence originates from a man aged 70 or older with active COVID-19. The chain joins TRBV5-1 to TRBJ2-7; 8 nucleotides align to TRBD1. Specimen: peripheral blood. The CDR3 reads CASSSRTGRSDEQYF. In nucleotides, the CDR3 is TGCGCCAGCAGCTCCCGGACAGGGAGGAGTGACGAGCAGTACTTC.